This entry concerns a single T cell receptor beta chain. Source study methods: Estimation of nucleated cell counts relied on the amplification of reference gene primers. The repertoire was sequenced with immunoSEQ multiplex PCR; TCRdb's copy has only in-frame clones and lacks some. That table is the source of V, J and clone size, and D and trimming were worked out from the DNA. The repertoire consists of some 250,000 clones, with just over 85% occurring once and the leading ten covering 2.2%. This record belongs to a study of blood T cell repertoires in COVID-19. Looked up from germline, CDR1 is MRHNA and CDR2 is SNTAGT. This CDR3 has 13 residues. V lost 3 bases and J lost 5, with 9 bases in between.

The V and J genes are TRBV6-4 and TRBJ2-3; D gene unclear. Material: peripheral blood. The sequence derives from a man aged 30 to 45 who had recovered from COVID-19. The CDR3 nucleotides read TGTGCCAGCAGTGAGCGCCGAGAAGATACGCAGTATTTT. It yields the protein CASSERREDTQYF.